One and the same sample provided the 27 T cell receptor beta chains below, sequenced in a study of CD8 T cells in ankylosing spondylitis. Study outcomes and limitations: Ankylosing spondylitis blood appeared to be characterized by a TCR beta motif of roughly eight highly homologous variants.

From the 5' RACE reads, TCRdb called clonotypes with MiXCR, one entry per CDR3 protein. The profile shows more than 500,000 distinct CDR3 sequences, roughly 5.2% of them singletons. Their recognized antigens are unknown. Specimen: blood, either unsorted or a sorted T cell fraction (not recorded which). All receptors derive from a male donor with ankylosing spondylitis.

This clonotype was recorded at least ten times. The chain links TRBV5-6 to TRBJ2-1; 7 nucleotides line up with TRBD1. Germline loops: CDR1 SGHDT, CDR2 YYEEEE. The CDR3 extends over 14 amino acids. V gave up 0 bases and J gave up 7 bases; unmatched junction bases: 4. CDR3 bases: TGTGCCAGCAGCTTGGGAGGGGGCCAGAATGAGCAGTTCTTC. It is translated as CASSLGGGQNEQFF.

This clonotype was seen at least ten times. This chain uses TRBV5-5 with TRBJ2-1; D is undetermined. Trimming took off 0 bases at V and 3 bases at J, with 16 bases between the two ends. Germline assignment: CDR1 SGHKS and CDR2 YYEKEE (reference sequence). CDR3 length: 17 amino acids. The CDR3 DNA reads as TGTGCCAGCAGCTTGGATGGCCAGAGGCGGATCTACAATGAGCAGTTCTTC. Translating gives CASSLDGQRRIYNEQFF.

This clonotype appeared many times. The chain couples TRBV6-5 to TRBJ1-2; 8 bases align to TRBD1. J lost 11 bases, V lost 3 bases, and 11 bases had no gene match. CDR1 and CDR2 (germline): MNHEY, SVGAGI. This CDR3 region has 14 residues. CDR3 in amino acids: CASSYYRDRRLYTF. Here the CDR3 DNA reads TGTGCCAGCAGTTATTACCGGGACAGGAGGCTGTACACCTTC.

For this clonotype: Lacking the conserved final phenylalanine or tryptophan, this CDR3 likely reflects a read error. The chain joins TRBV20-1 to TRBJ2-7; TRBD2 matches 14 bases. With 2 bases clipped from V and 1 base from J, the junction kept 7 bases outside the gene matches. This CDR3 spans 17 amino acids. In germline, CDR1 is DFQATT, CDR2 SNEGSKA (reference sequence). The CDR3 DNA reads TGCAGTGCTAGACCGGGACTAGCGGGGGAGTATTCCTACGAGCAGTACATC. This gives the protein CSARPGLAGEYSYEQYI.

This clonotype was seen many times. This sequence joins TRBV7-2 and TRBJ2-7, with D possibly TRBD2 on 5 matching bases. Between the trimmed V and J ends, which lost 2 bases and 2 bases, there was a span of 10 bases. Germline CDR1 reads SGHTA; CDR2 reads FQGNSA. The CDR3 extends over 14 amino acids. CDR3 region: CASSLFNGAYEQYF. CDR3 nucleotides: TGTGCCAGCAGCTTATTTAACGGGGCCTACGAGCAGTACTTC.

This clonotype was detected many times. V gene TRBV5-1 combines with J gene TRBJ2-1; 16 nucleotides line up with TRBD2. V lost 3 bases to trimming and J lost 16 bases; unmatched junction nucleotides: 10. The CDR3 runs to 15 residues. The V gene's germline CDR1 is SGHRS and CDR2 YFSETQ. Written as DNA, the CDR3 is TGCGCCAGCAGCTCCCCGGGACTAGCGGGAGGGCCGGGATTCTTC. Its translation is CASSSPGLAGGPGFF.

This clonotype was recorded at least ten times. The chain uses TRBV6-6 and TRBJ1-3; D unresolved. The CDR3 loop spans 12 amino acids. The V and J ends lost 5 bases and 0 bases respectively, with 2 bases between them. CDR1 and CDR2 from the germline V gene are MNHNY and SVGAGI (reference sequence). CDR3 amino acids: CASSASGNTIYF. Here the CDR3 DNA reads TGTGCCAGCAGTGCCTCTGGAAACACCATATATTTT.

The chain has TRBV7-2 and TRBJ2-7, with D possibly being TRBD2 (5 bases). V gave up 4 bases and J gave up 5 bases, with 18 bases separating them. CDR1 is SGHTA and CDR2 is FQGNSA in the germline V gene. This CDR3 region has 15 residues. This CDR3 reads CASSSDPFRRHEQYF. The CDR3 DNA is TGTGCCAGCAGCTCTGACCCTTTCAGGAGGCACGAGCAGTACTTC.

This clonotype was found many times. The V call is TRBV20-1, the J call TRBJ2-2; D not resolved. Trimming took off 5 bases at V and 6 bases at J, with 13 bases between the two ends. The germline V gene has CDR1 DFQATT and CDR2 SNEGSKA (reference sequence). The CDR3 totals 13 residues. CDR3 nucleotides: TGCAGTGCTGGATTTAGGGCAGCCGGGGAGCTGTTTTTT. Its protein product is CSAGFRAAGELFF.

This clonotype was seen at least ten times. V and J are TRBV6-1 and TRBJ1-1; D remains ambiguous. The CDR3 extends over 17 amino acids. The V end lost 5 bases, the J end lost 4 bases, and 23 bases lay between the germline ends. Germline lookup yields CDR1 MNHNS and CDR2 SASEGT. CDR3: CASSRRWGGPSSTEAFF. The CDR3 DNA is TGTGCCAGCAGTCGCCGGTGGGGTGGCCCATCGAGCACTGAAGCTTTCTTT.

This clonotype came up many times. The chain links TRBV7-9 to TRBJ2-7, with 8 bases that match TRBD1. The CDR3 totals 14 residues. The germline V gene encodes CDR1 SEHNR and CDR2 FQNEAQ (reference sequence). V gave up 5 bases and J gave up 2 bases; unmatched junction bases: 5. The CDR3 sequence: CASSDGQGPYEQYF. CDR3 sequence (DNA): TGTGCCAGCAGCGACGGACAGGGCCCCTACGAGCAGTACTTC.

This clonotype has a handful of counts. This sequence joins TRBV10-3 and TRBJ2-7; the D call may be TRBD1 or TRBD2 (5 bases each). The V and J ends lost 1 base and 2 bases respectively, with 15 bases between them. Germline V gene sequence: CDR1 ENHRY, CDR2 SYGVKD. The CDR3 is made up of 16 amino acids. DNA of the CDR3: TGTGCCATCAGTGAGTTTGGGACCTCCCGGGCCTACGAGCAGTACTTC. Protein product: CAISEFGTSRAYEQYF.

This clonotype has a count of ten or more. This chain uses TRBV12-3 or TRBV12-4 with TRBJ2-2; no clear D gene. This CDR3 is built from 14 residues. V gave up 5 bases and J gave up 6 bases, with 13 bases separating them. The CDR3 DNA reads TGTGCCAGCAGTCTAGGTTTTAAGGCCGGGGAGCTGTTTTTT. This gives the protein CASSLGFKAGELFF.

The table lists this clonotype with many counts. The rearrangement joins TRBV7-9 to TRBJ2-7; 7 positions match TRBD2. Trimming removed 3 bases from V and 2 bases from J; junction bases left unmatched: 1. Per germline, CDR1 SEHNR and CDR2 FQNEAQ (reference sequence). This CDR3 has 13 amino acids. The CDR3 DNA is TGTGCCAGCAGCTTTACTAGCGCCTACGAGCAGTACTTC. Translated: CASSFTSAYEQYF.

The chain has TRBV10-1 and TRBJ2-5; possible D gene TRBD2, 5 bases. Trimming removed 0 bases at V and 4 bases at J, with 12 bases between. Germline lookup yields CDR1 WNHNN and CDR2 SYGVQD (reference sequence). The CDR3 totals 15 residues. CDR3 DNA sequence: TGCGCCAGCAGTGAGTCAGCGCTCCGGGGAGAGACCCAGTACTTC. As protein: CASSESALRGETQYF.

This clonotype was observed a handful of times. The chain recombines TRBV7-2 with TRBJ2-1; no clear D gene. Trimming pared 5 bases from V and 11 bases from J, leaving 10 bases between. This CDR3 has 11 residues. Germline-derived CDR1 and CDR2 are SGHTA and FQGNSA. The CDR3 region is CASSPADQQFF. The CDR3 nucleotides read TGTGCCAGCAGCCCCGCGGACCAGCAGTTCTTC.

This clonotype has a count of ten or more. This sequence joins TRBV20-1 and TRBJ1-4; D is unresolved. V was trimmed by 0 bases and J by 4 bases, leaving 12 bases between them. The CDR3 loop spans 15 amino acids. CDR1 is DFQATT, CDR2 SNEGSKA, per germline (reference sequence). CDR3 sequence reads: CSARDFGLDNEKLFF. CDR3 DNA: TGCAGTGCTAGAGATTTCGGGCTTGATAATGAAAAACTGTTTTTT.

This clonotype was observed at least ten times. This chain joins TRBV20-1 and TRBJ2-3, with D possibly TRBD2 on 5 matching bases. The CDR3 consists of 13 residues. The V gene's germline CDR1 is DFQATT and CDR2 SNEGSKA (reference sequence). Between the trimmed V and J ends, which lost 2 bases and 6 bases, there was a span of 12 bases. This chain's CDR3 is CSARLAPLDTQYF. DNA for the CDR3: TGCAGTGCTAGACTAGCCCCGTTGGATACGCAGTATTTT.

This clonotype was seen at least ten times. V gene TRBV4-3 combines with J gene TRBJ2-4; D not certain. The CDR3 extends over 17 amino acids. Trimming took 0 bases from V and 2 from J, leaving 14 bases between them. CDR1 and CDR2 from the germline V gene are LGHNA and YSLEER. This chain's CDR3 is CASSQDIRQDSKNIQYF. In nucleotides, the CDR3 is TGCGCCAGCAGCCAAGATATTAGGCAGGATTCCAAAAACATTCAGTACTTC.

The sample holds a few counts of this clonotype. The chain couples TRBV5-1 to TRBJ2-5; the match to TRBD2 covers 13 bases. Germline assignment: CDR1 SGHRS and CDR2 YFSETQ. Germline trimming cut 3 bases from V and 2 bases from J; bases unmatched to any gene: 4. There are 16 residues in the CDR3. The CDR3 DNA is TGCGCCAGCAGCTCGGGACTAGCGGGAAGGCAAGAGACCCAGTACTTC. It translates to CASSSGLAGRQETQYF.

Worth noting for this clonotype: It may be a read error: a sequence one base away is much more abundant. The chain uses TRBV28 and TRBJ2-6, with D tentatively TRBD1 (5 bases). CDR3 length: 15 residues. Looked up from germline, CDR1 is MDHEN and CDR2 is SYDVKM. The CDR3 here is CTSSPQVSGANVLTF. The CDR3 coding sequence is TGTACCAGCAGTCCACAGGTCTCTGGGGCCAACGTCCTGACTTTC.

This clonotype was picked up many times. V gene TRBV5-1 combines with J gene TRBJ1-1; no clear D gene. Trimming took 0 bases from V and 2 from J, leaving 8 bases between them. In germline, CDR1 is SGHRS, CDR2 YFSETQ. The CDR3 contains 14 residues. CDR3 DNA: TGCGCCAGCAGCTTGGGGGGAACTAACACTGAAGCTTTCTTT. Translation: CASSLGGTNTEAFF. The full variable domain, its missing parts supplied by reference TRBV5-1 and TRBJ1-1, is KAGVTQTPRYLIKTRGQQVTLSCSPISGHRSVSWYQQTPGQGLQFLFEYFSETQRNKGNFPGRFSGRQFSNSRSEMNVSTLELGDSALYLCASSLGGTNTEAFFGQGTRLTVV.

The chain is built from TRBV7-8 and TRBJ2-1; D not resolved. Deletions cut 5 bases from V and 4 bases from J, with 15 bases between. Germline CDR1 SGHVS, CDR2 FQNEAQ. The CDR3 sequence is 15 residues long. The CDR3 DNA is TGTGCCAGCAGCCCGGACCTCATTAAATACAATGAGCAGTTCTTC. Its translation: CASSPDLIKYNEQFF.

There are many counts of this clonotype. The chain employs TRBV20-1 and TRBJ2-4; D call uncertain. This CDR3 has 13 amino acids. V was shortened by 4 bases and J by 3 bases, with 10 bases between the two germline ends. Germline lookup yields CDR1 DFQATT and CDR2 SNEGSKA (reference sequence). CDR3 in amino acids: CSAMDGNKNIQYF. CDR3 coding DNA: TGCAGTGCTATGGACGGTAACAAAAACATTCAGTACTTC.

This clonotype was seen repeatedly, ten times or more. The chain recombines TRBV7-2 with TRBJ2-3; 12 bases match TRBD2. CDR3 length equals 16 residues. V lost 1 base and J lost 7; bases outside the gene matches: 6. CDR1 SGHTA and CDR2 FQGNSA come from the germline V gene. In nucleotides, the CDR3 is TGTGCCAGCAGCTTAGTTGCTAGCGGGGGGGGAAATACGCAGTATTTT. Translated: CASSLVASGGGNTQYF. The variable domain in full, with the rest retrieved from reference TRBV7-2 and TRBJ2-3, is GAGVSQSPSNKVTEKGKDVELRCDPISGHTALYWYRQSLGQGLEFLIYFQGNSAPDKSGLPSDRFSAERTGGSVSTLTIQRTQQEDSAVYLCASSLVASGGGNTQYFGPGTRLTVL.

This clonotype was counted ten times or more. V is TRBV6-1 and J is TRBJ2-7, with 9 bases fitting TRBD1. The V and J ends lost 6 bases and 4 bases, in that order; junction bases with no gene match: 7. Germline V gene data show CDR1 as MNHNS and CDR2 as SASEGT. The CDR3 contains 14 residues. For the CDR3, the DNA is TGTGCCAGCAGACAGCGACAGGGGGTTTACGAGCAGTACTTC. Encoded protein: CASRQRQGVYEQYF.

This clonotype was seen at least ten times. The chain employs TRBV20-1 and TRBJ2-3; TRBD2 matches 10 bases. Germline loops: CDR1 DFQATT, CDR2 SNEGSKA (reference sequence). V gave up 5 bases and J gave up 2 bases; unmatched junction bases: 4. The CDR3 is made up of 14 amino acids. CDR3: CSAGLAASTDTQYF. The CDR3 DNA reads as TGCAGTGCTGGACTAGCGGCTTCCACAGATACGCAGTATTTT.